This T cell receptor (beta chain) was observed in a study of CD8 T cells in Susac syndrome. From germline, CDR1 is SGDLS and CDR2 YYNGEE. CDR3 length equals 15 residues. The ends were cut back, 4 bases at V and 1 base at J, with 12 bases in the middle. A quantity of about 0.5 to 1 ug RNA underwent reverse transcription using random hexamers. It was immunoSEQ multiplex PCR that amplified TCR beta CDR3 across 54 Vbeta and 13 Jbeta. TCRdb reanalysed the immunoSEQ multiplex PCR reads using MiXCR and keeps one entry per CDR3 protein. The sample carries 100,000 to 150,000 distinct CDR3 sequences, approximately 79% recorded once.

The specimen sequenced was CD8+ T cells from PBMCs. The TCR comes from a human donor with multiple sclerosis. The chain has TRBV9 and TRBJ2-1; weak D call: TRBD1 (5 bases). The CDR3 loop reads CASSQQGLSYNEQFF. CDR3 bases: TGTGCCAGCAGCCAGCAGGGCCTTTCCTACAATGAGCAGTTCTTC.